This T cell receptor (beta chain) was documented in a study of regulatory T cells in long-lasting Graves disease. Researchers made TCR beta libraries by using iRepertoire HTBI primers and running Arm-PCR on CDR3 regions. TCRdb fed the multiplex PCR reads into MiXCR, producing one record per CDR3 protein. The sample lists about 530,000 distinct CDR3 sequences, about 16% occurring once. This clonotype was detected ten times or more. Time point reported: newly diagnosed GD, antithyroid drugs for less than 3 months. Scientists built the TCR library using RNA that was extracted from PBMCs. The data also belong to a second study, concerning T cells in Graves' hyperthyroidism and ophthalmopathy.

The source is a middle-aged woman with Graves disease. This sample comprised peripheral blood mononuclear cells (PBMCs), obtained at new diagnosis, from a patient treated with antithyroid drugs.

The CDR3 loop is CASSHFQEAFF. The CDR3 DNA reads as TGTGCCAGCAGCCATTTTCAGGAAGCTTTCTTT. V gene TRBV3-1 combines with J gene TRBJ1-1; D call uncertain. The CDR3 spans 11 residues. V lost 3 bases and J 8 bases, leaving 7 bases between the germline ends. The germline V gene has CDR1 LGHDT and CDR2 YNNKEL (reference sequence).